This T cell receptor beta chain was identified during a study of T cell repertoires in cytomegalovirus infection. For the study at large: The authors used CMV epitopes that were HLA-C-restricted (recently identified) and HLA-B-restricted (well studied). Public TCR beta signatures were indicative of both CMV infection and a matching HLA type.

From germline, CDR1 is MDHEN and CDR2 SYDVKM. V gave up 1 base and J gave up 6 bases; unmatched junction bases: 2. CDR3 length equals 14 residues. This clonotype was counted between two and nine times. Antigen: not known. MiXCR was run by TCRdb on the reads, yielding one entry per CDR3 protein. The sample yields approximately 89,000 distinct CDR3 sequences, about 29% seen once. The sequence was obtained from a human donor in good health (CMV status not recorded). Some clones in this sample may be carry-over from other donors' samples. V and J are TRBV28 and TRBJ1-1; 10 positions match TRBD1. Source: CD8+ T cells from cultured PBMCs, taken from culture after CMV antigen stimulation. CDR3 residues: CASSLSGTGAEAFF. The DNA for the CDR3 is TGTGCCAGCAGTTTATCGGGGACAGGGGCTGAAGCTTTCTTT. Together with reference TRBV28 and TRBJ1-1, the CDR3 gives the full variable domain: DVKVTQSSRYLVKRTGEKVFLECVQDMDHENMFWYRQDPGLGLRLIYFSYDVKMKEKGDIPEGYSVSREKKERFSLILESASTNQTSMYLCASSLSGTGAEAFFGQGTRLTVV.